By its share, the clone carrying this T cell receptor (beta chain) is medium-sized. The table came from immunoSEQ multiplex PCR; TCRdb's copy has only in-frame clones and leaves some out. The data show about 14,000 clones, with under 35% seen just once and just under 4% held by the top ten. The data originate from a study of graft-versus-host responses after intestinal transplantation. Study overall: Each of the recipients got a multivisceral, liver-intestinal, or isolated intestinal transplant. Anti-thymocyte globulin served as induction for all recipients, who then took tacrolimus and steroids for 2 to 4 years.

Germline V gives CDR1 SEHNR, CDR2 FQNEAQ (reference sequence). The V gene end was trimmed by 5 bases and the J gene end by 4 bases; junction bases not matched to a gene: 6. The CDR3 covers 14 residues. The source material was alloreactive CD4+ T cells from a mixed lymphocyte reaction culture, sampled before intestinal transplant. Subset denoted: CFSE-low proliferating T cells sorted from roughly six-day pre-transplant mixed lymphocyte reaction (GvH or HvG direction). The chain has TRBV7-9 and TRBJ2-7; 9 bases are a match to TRBD1. This clonotype was sampled from a human patient who received an intestinal transplant. The CDR3 region has the DNA TGTGCCAGCAGCCTCACAGGGGGCGGGTACGAGCAGTACTTC. Encoded protein: CASSLTGGGYEQYF.